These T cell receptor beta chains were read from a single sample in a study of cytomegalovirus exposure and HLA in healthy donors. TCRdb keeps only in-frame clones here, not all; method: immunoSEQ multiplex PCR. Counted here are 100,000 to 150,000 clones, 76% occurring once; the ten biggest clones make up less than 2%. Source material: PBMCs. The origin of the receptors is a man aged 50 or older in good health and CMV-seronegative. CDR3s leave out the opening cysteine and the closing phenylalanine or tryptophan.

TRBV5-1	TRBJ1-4	ASSLGMAGEKLF
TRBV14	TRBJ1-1	ASSQGGRNTEAF
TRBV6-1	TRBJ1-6	ASSDTDSPLH
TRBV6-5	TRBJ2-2	ASSYGGGGGIGELF
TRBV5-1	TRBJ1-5	ASSAEGGVQPQH
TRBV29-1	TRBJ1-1	SVERGQGTEAF
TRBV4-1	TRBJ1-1	ASSDGVRGNPEAF
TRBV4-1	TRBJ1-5	ASSQVQGGVGQPQH
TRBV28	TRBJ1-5	ASSKRQYSNQPQH
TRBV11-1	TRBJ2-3	ASSPGLAGIDTQY
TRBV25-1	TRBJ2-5	ASSEYRGLAGEETQY
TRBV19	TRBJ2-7	ASSLQVGGGRYEQY
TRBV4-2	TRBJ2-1	ASSQVGVDNEQF
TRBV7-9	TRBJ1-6	ASSLLADSASYNSPLH
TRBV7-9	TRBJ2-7	SSSLVAAEAEQY
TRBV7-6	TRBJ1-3	ASSLSAGSGNTIY
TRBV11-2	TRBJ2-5	ASSLISHLETQY
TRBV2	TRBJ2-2	ASTGGPNTGELF
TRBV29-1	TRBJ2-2	SASLGEAGELF
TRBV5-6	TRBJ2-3	ASSSGVDTQY
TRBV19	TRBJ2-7	ASSIPGSSYEQY
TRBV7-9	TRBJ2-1	ASSSTSGGFRDEQF
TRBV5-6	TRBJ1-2	ASSSGPQSSGGYT
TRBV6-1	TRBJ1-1	ASRPTPGVNTEAF
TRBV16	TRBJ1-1	ASSHRGESTEAF
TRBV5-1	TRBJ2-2	ASSLDTINTGELF
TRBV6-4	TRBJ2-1	ASSDSAGGYNEQF
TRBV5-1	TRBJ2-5	ASSGSTSGGGETQY
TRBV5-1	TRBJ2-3	ASSEGASTDTQY
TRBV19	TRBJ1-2	ASSITASLNYGYT
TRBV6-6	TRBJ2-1	ASMVSGGEKYNEQF
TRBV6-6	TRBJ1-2	ASSYSRDLDGYT
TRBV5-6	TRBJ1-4	ASSFGATNEKLF
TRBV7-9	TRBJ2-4	ASSLGRTAVAKNIQY
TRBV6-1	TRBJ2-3	ASSENRVGPTQY
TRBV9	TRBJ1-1	ASSVGGQVPAEAF
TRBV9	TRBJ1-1	ASSMDSMNTEAF
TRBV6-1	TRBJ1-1	ASTLTREAPEAF
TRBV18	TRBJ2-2	ASSPAGGELF
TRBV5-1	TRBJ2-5	ASRPDRGRVKETQY
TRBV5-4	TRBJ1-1	ASSLEVGQNTEAF
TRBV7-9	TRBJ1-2	ASSLAIGQGNGYT
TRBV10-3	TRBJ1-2	AISADRGQGYT
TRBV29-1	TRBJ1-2	SVARLESGAYGYT
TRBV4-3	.	ASSPGLTYEQY
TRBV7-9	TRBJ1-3	SSSLAGQGNTIY
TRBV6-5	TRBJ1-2	ASSRGADYGYT
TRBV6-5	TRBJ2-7	ASSYVAGGTYEQY
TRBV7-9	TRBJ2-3	ASSPVWGVGDTQY
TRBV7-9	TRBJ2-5	ASSHSTGWYGETQY
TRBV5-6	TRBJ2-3	ASSLGRSTDTQY
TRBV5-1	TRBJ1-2	ASSLAVGTGIGYT
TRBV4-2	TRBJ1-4	ASSQQAAATNEKLF
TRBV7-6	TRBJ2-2	ASSRSGLSGATGELF
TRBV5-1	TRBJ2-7	ASSSSGNSYEQY
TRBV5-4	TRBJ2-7	ASSLASGGNYEQY
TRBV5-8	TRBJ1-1	ASSWWNYLAPNTEAF
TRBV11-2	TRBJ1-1	ASSPVPNTEAF
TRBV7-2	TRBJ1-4	ASSLVGLDEKLF